This T cell receptor (beta chain) appears in the sequencing data of a study of Ad26.COV2.S vaccination and SARS-CoV-2 variants. Study background: Into the muscle, Ad26.COV2.S was dosed once or twice, 56 days apart.

The protocol was immunoSEQ multiplex PCR, while the TCRdb copy is restricted to in-frame clones and leaves out a portion. This sample carries approximately 350,000 clones, roughly 87% of them seen once, and the ten largest clones take 3.4%. As to this clone: Its specificity is unknown.

The germline gives CDR1 SGHRS, CDR2 YFSETQ. V gave up 3 bases and J gave up 7 bases; unmatched junction bases: 6. The CDR3 contains 14 residues. Study-level results: The authors reported substantial breadth in spike-specific CD8+ and CD4+ T cell responses after vaccination. People given the vaccine had a wider spike-specific TCR breadth than placebo recipients did.

Stated treatment: around 19 received Ad26.COV2.S at low or high dose, single or two shots; roughly 5 received placebo; per-sample allocation not given. Collection of the samples took place on day 63 after the first injection of vaccine or placebo. The sequence was obtained from a person aged 18 to 59 who received the Ad26.COV2.S COVID-19 vaccine or a placebo. Sequencing was performed on peripheral blood, taken in a trial of Ad26.COV2.S vaccine versus placebo. This chain joins TRBV5-1 and TRBJ1-3, with 8 bases aligning to TRBD1. CDR3 region: CASSSTGAGNTIYF. CDR3 sequence (DNA): TGCGCCAGCAGCTCGACAGGGGCGGGGAACACCATATATTTT.